Following are 29 T cell receptor beta chains from one sample sequenced in a study of PD-L1 blockade in urothelial cancer. Time point here: pretreatment peripheral blood. The data were produced by immunoSEQ multiplex PCR, yet TCRdb's version contains in-frame clones alone and is incomplete. The sample yields tens of thousands of clones, nearly 90% seen once. Sequenced material: PBMCs, taken around atezolizumab (anti-PD-L1) treatment. The receptors originated from a man aged 55 to 70 with urothelial cancer.

The genes are TRBV5-5 and TRBJ1-3; no clear D. The CDR3 is made up of 16 amino acids. CDR1 SGHKS and CDR2 YYEKEE come from the germline V gene (reference sequence). Trimming pared 3 bases from V and 2 bases from J, leaving 15 bases between. In nucleotides, the CDR3 is TGTGCCAGCAGCTCGTCCCACGTCTGGCCTGGAAACACCATATATTTT. This encodes CASSSSHVWPGNTIYF. The full variable domain, in which reference TRBV5-5 and TRBJ1-3 provide the parts outside the CDR3, is DAGVTQSPTHLIKTRGQQVTLRCSPISGHKSVSWYQQVLGQGPQFIFQYYEKEERGRGNFPDRFSARQFPNYSSELNVNALLLGDSALYLCASSSSHVWPGNTIYFGEGSWLTVV.

This clone was detected only a few times. This chain connects TRBV2 to TRBJ1-2, with 10 bases matching TRBD1. The CDR3 consists of 15 residues. Trimming at V came to 9 bases and at J to 6 bases, leaving 13 bases not matched to a gene. Looked up from germline, CDR1 is SNHLY and CDR2 is FYNNEI. This CDR3 is CARRDRGFLSDGYTF. CDR3 coding DNA: TGTGCCAGGAGGGACAGGGGATTCCTTTCGGATGGCTACACCTTC. The full variable domain, its missing parts supplied by reference TRBV2 and TRBJ1-2, is EPEVTQTPSHQVTQMGQEVILRCVPISNHLYFYWYRQILGQKVEFLVSFYNNEISEKSEIFDDQFSVERPDGSNFTLKIRSTKLEDSAMYFCARRDRGFLSDGYTFGSGTRLTVV.

The J gene is TRBJ2-2, the V gene TRBV21-1; the table's D call, TRBD1, was not checked against the DNA. TRBV21-1 is a pseudogene locus. The CDR3 has 17 amino acids. CDR3 protein: CASSGETGDRDTGELFF. The CDR3 bases are TGTGCCAGCAGTGGGGAAACAGGGGATAGGGACACCGGGGAGCTGTTTTTT.

This chain uses TRBV4-2 with TRBJ2-1; 8 bases are shared with TRBD2. This CDR3 is built from 16 residues. Per germline, CDR1 LGHNA and CDR2 YNFKEQ. V lost 0 bases, J lost 6 bases, and 7 bases stayed unmatched. CDR3 nucleotide sequence: TGTGCCAGCAGCCAAGAGGCGGGGCTAGCGGGCAATGAGCAGTTCTTC. This sequence encodes CASSQEAGLAGNEQFF.

The chain uses TRBV30 and TRBJ1-4; 7 nucleotides line up with TRBD1. The germline gives CDR1 GTSNPN, CDR2 SVGIG (reference sequence). V gave up 2 bases and J gave up 4 bases; unmatched junction bases: 4. The CDR3 runs 14 residues. The CDR3 region is CAWSPGQVNEKLFF. The CDR3 region has the DNA TGTGCCTGGAGTCCCGGACAGGTTAATGAAAAACTGTTTTTT.

V is TRBV28 and J is TRBJ2-7, with TRBD2 identical over 9 bases. The length of the CDR3 is 14 residues. Per the germline V gene, CDR1 is MDHEN and CDR2 is SYDVKM. J gave up 6 bases and V 9 bases, and 12 bases lay outside the gene matches. The CDR3 region has the DNA TGTGCCAGTCAAGCGGCGGGAGGGTTGTTCGAGCAGTACTTC. Translation: CASQAAGGLFEQYF. Full variable domain (missing parts from reference TRBV28 and TRBJ2-7): DVKVTQSSRYLVKRTGEKVFLECVQDMDHENMFWYRQDPGLGLRLIYFSYDVKMKEKGDIPEGYSVSREKKERFSLILESASTNQTSMYLCASQAAGGLFEQYFGPGTRLTVT.

V is TRBV6-5 and J is TRBJ1-1; a possible D gene is TRBD1 (6 bases). V lost 7 bases and J 2 bases, leaving 14 bases between the germline ends. There are 14 residues in the CDR3. Germline CDR1 and CDR2: MNHEY and SVGAGI. CDR3 sequence reads: CASNTPGTNTEAFF. Written as DNA, the CDR3 is TGTGCCAGCAATACTCCGGGGACAAACACTGAAGCTTTCTTT.

This rearrangement joins TRBV7-3 to TRBJ2-1; TRBD2 might be the D (6 bases). Trimming cost V 8 bases and J 0 bases, with 14 bases left between them. Germline V gene sequence: CDR1 SGHTA, CDR2 FQGTGA. The CDR3 runs 15 residues. The CDR3 DNA sequence: TGTGCCAGCTCCAGTGGGGGGAGCTCCTACAATGAGCAGTTCTTC. The encoded protein is CASSSGGSSYNEQFF.

This clone was counted only a few times. The chain combines TRBV29-1 with TRBJ1-1; 7 bases fit TRBD1. Looked up from germline, CDR1 is SQVTM and CDR2 is ANQGSEA. After removal of 7 bases from V and 3 bases from J, the junction contained 5 bases not matched to a gene. The CDR3 runs to 12 residues. CDR3 region: CSASQGYTEAFF. DNA for the CDR3: TGCAGCGCGTCACAGGGGTACACTGAAGCTTTCTTT.

The chain recombines TRBV13 with TRBJ1-5, with 7 bases aligning to TRBD1. The CDR3 is 13 amino acids. Germline V gives CDR1 PRHDT, CDR2 FYEKMQ (reference sequence). V lost 6 bases and J lost 7; bases outside the gene matches: 6. CDR3 in DNA: TGTGCCAGCAGTTACGACAGGGAACAGCCCCAGCATTTT. The encoded protein is CASSYDREQPQHF.

The chain recombines TRBV6-5 with TRBJ2-1; the D is unclear. There are 13 residues in the CDR3. The germline V and J ends were trimmed by 5 bases and 7 bases, with 12 bases remaining between them. Germline V gene sequence: CDR1 MNHEY, CDR2 SVGAGI. CDR3 residues: CASSTLRHNEQFF. CDR3 sequence (DNA): TGTGCCAGCAGTACCCTTAGACATAATGAGCAGTTCTTC.

V gene TRBV27 combines with J gene TRBJ2-3, with TRBD2 matching over 10 bases. Germline CDR1 is MNHEY and CDR2 is SMNVEV (reference sequence). This CDR3 is 16 amino acids long. With V trimmed by 6 bases and J by 5 bases, 11 bases remained unmatched. For the CDR3, the DNA is TGTGCCAGCAGCAGACTCCTAGCGGGAGTGGGAGATACGCAGTATTTT. This codes for CASSRLLAGVGDTQYF.

This clone has only a few counts. This chain joins TRBV7-2 and TRBJ2-5; 7 bases are a match to TRBD1. Trimming cost V 5 bases and J 4 bases; bases outside gene matches: 10. In germline, CDR1 is SGHTA, CDR2 FQGNSA. The CDR3 is made up of 15 amino acids. The CDR3 is CASSLHGQAVETQYF. The CDR3 DNA reads TGTGCCAGCAGCCTTCATGGACAGGCCGTAGAGACCCAGTACTTC.

This rearrangement joins TRBV7-2 to TRBJ1-2; 8 bases match TRBD1. Per the germline V gene, CDR1 is SGHTA and CDR2 is FQGNSA. This CDR3 contains 14 residues. With V trimmed by 6 bases and J by 5 bases, 8 bases remained unmatched. DNA for the CDR3: TGTGCCAGCAGTCACCGGGACAGGCTTTATGGCTACACCTTC. Protein sequence: CASSHRDRLYGYTF.

The chain carries TRBV4-1 and TRBJ1-1; TRBD1 might be the D (5 bases). The CDR3 is 15 residues long. The V end lost 4 bases, the J end lost 2 bases, and 14 bases lay between the germline ends. Looked up from germline, CDR1 is MGHRA and CDR2 is YSYEKL. This CDR3 reads CASSRLGQGNTEAFF. CDR3 sequence (DNA): TGCGCCAGCAGCCGTCTGGGGCAGGGAAACACTGAAGCTTTCTTT.

The rearrangement uses TRBV7-2 and TRBJ2-1; D is unresolved. Germline V CDR1 and CDR2: SGHTA, FQGNSA. The CDR3 loop spans 16 amino acids. V was shortened by 5 bases and J by 6 bases, with 20 bases between the two germline ends. CDR3 residues: CASSTRPALTGNEQFF. In nucleotides, the CDR3 is TGTGCCAGCAGCACGCGACCGGCCCTGACTGGCAATGAGCAGTTCTTC.

The chain combines TRBV10-1 with TRBJ2-5; D is undetermined. Germline CDR1 and CDR2: WNHNN and SYGVQD (reference sequence). The CDR3 runs to 13 residues. Trimming pared 4 bases from V and 2 bases from J, leaving 8 bases between. CDR3 amino acids: CASSGQVQETQYF. CDR3 bases: TGCGCCAGCAGTGGGCAGGTACAAGAGACCCAGTACTTC.

The chain has TRBV15 and TRBJ1-2, with 7 bases fitting TRBD1. The CDR3 covers 13 residues. V was pared by 0 bases and J by 7 bases, with 2 bases of the junction left unmatched. CDR1 LNHNV and CDR2 YYDKDF come from the germline V gene (reference sequence). The CDR3 DNA reads as TGTGCCACCAGCAGAGAAGGGGGCTCTGGCTACACCTTC. Its protein is CATSREGGSGYTF.

The chain links TRBV10-2 to TRBJ1-2; TRBD1 agrees at 10 bases. Germline loops: CDR1 WSHSY, CDR2 SAAADI. The CDR3 has 15 residues. The V gene end was trimmed by 6 bases and the J gene end by 2 bases; junction bases not matched to a gene: 6. CDR3 DNA: TGCGCCAGCAGGAACCGGGACAGGGGCAACTATGGCTACACCTTC. The encoded protein is CASRNRDRGNYGYTF.

The CDR3 DNA reads TGTGCCAGCAGCTTGTGGAGGGGGGGGGCCCAGAATGAGCAGTTCTTC. Encoded protein: CASSLWRGGAQNEQFF. The V gene is TRBV5-4, the J gene TRBJ2-1, with D maybe TRBD2 (7 bases). CDR1 and CDR2 from the germline V gene are SGHNT and YYREEE (reference sequence). The length of the CDR3 is 16 residues. The V gene lost 1 base and the J gene lost 7 bases, with 18 bases spanning the gap.

The chain links TRBV11-2 to TRBJ2-6, with unresolved D. Germline V CDR1 and CDR2: SGHAT, FQNNGV. The V end was cut by 0 bases, the J end by 0 bases, with 3 bases between. CDR3 length equals 15 residues. The CDR3 sequence: CASSLDSSGANVLTF. CDR3 nucleotides: TGTGCCAGCAGCTTAGACAGCTCTGGGGCCAACGTCCTGACTTTC.

In this sample, this clone turned up a few times. J is TRBJ1-4 and V is TRBV7-9; tentative D call: TRBD1 (5 bases). Germline V gives CDR1 SEHNR, CDR2 FQNEAQ (reference sequence). V was clipped by 1 base and J by 7 bases, with 10 bases between them. This CDR3 has 14 amino acids. As DNA, the CDR3 is TGTGCCAGCAGCTTAGTAAGGGGAGGTGAAAAACTGTTTTTT. It specifies CASSLVRGGEKLFF.

The chain joins TRBV14 to TRBJ1-1; the D gene is possibly TRBD1 (6 bases). Germline CDR1 and CDR2: SGHDN and FVKESK. V was shortened by 5 bases and J by 5 bases, with 12 bases between the two germline ends. The length of the CDR3 is 13 residues. In DNA, the CDR3 is TGTGCCAGCAGCGAATACAGGGAAACTGAAGCTTTCTTT. Translating gives CASSEYRETEAFF.

The chain employs TRBV5-8 and TRBJ2-2, with 7 bases aligning to TRBD2. V lost 1 base and J lost 0; bases outside the gene matches: 9. The CDR3 length is 18 residues. The germline V gene has CDR1 SGHTS and CDR2 YDEGEE. The CDR3 here is CASSLPGTSGANTGELFF. The CDR3, as DNA: TGTGCCAGCAGCTTGCCTGGTACCAGCGGGGCGAACACCGGGGAGCTGTTTTTT.

The genes are TRBV7-2 and TRBJ1-3; TRBD1 aligns across 7 bases. The junction had 7 bases not matched to a gene; V was cut back by 5 bases and J by 0 bases. Per germline, CDR1 SGHTA and CDR2 FQGNSA. CDR3 length: 16 amino acids. The CDR3 DNA reads as TGTGCCAGCAGCAAAATCTCAGGGGGCTCTGGAAACACCATATATTTT. This encodes CASSKISGGSGNTIYF.

The rearrangement links TRBV14 to TRBJ2-7; weak D call: TRBD1 (5 bases). Deletions cut 0 bases from V and 3 bases from J, with 21 bases between. Germline V CDR1 and CDR2: SGHDN, FVKESK. This CDR3 has 18 amino acids. CDR3 sequence (DNA): TGTGCCAGCAGCCAAGAACAGGTTCGGGCAGGTCTCCTCTACGAGCAGTACTTC. This codes for CASSQEQVRAGLLYEQYF.

For the CDR3, the DNA is TGTGCCAGTAGTCGGGACAGGGCCTTCTCTGGAAACACCATATATTTT. As protein: CASSRDRAFSGNTIYF. This sequence joins TRBV19 and TRBJ1-3; 9 nucleotides match TRBD1. CDR1 and CDR2 from the germline V gene are LNHDA and SQIVND (reference sequence). J was trimmed by 0 bases and V by 5 bases; bases with no gene match: 5. The CDR3 contains 16 residues.

The V gene is TRBV2, the J gene TRBJ2-5, with 8 bases identical to TRBD1. The CDR3 runs 11 residues. The V gene's germline CDR1 is SNHLY and CDR2 FYNNEI. Germline trimming cut 8 bases from V and 5 bases from J; bases unmatched to any gene: 1. Here the CDR3 DNA reads TGTGCCAGCCAGGGGGCGGAGACCCAGTACTTC. Protein sequence: CASQGAETQYF. Based on the CDR3 plus reference TRBV2 and TRBJ2-5, the full variable domain is EPEVTQTPSHQVTQMGQEVILRCVPISNHLYFYWYRQILGQKVEFLVSFYNNEISEKSEIFDDQFSVERPDGSNFTLKIRSTKLEDSAMYFCASQGAETQYFGPGTRLLVL.

The rearrangement uses TRBV30 and TRBJ2-1, with 10 bases identical to TRBD1. CDR1 GTSNPN and CDR2 SVGIG come from the germline V gene (reference sequence). The CDR3 sequence is 13 residues long. V shed 1 base, J shed 7 bases, and the junction held 1 base outside the gene matches. This CDR3 reads CAWSEGQGNEQFF. The CDR3 nucleotides are TGTGCCTGGAGTGAGGGACAGGGGAATGAGCAGTTCTTC.